This TCR beta chain was recovered during a study of T cells after yellow fever vaccination. Study context: The SMART-Seq v4 Ultra Low Input method served to prepare the low-cell-number fractions.

For this clonotype: No antigen is known for it.

Findings of the study overall: Re-detected after boosting: most primary clones, 96% of CD4 and 75% to 90% of CD8.

Conversion of TCR transcripts into cDNA relied on 5'RACE template switching, which added a universal primer site and UMIs. TCRdb used MiXCR to reprocess the 5' RACE reads, holding one entry per CDR3 protein. Of some 390,000 distinct CDR3 sequences in the sample, 6.2% were seen once. The V end was cut by 4 bases, the J end by 5 bases, with 14 bases between. The CDR3 loop spans 14 amino acids. From germline, CDR1 is LGHNA and CDR2 YNFKEQ. This TCR was sampled from a man aged 30 to 45 who received the YFV17D yellow fever vaccine. The chain has TRBV4-2 and TRBJ1-1; possibly TRBD1 for D (5 bases). The sequencing used PBMCs, collected 5 days after the yellow fever booster vaccination. CDR3 loop: CASSPVGGWTEAFF. DNA of the CDR3: TGTGCCAGCAGCCCCGTGGGGGGTTGGACTGAAGCTTTCTTT.